The 3 T cell receptor beta chains listed next were all sequenced from one sample in a study of blood T cell repertoires in COVID-19. Libraries were prepared by immunoSEQ multiplex PCR; TCRdb keeps only in-frame clonotypes and omits some of them. This sample has a few hundred thousand clones, with roughly 80% found just once. Input material: PBMCs or T cells enriched from blood (not recorded which). The receptors were gathered from a man aged 40-50 years who had been exposed to COVID-19.

This clone appeared many times. The J gene is TRBJ2-1, the V gene TRBV19; no definite D call. V lost 5 bases and J 8 bases, leaving 10 bases between the germline ends. The CDR3 covers 12 residues. Germline assignment: CDR1 LNHDA and CDR2 SQIVND (reference sequence). CDR3 nucleotides: TGTGCCAGTAGTCCCAGATTTGATGAGCAGTTCTTC. This sequence encodes CASSPRFDEQFF.

V usage is TRBV19 and J usage is TRBJ1-2, with D uncertain. Looked up from germline, CDR1 is LNHDA and CDR2 is SQIVND (reference sequence). The CDR3 runs 12 residues. Trimming pared 7 bases from V and 14 bases from J, leaving 20 bases between. CDR3 DNA sequence: TGTGCCAGTAACATACTCCTCGAGAGGAAGACCTTC. This sequence encodes CASNILLERKTF.

This clone was recorded at least ten times. The chain recombines TRBV5-5 with TRBJ2-3; the match to TRBD2 covers 11 bases. The germline CDR1 and CDR2 sequences are SGHKS and YYEKEE (reference sequence). The trim removed 2 bases at V and 3 bases at J, leaving 5 bases unmatched. This CDR3 spans 16 amino acids. The CDR3 loop is CASSFPTSGTTDTQYF. CDR3 nucleotide sequence: TGTGCCAGCAGCTTCCCGACTAGCGGGACGACAGATACGCAGTATTTT.